These T cell receptor beta chains were read from a single sample in a study of T-cell memory formation after mild COVID-19. TCRdb re-analysed the 5' RACE reads in MiXCR, keeping a single row per CDR3 protein. The table shows roughly 340,000 distinct CDR3 sequences, with more than 15% occurring only once. The specimen sequenced was PBMCs or a T cell subset sorted from them (not recorded which). The receptors derive from a man aged 18 to 29 who had mild COVID-19 (a few samples of this study predate the infection). Cell type and time point are not known. Both conserved end residues are part of each CDR3. D genes are given only for firm matches. Only some rows state a clone size, as once, few, many or a class for expanded clones.

d_call j_call clone_size v_call cdr3_aa cdr3_nt
NA TRBJ1-1 NA TRBV7-8 CASSFLQGNTEAFF TGTGCCAGCAGCTTTTTACAGGGGAACACTGAAGCTTTCTTT
NA TRBJ1-1 few TRBV12-3/TRBV12-4 CASSFGRQYTDF TGTGCCAGCAGTTTTGGTCGGCAGTATACAGACTTT
NA TRBJ1-1 few TRBV6-5 CASSPIELNTEAFF TGTGCCAGCAGCCCCATTGAGTTGAACACTGAAGCTTTCTTT
NA TRBJ1-2 NA TRBV7-2 CASSFDGTQPYGYTF TGTGCCAGCAGCTTTGACGGGACCCAGCCTTATGGCTACACCTTC
NA TRBJ1-6 few TRBV6-5 CASSYGVNSPLHF TGTGCCAGCAGTTACGGCGTGAATTCACCCCTCCACTTT
TRBD1 TRBJ2-2 few TRBV24-1 CATSDTGVVSELFF TGTGCCACCAGTGATACAGGGGTAGTGTCGGAGCTGTTTTTT
NA TRBJ1-2 many TRBV4-3 CASSQERRTANYGYTF TGCGCCAGCAGCCAAGAAAGGAGGACAGCCAACTATGGCTACACCTTC
TRBD1 TRBJ2-1 NA TRBV7-2 CASSHPAQGRGYNEQFF TGTGCCAGCAGCCACCCAGCACAGGGGCGCGGCTACAATGAGCAGTTCTTC
NA TRBJ2-1 few TRBV20-1 CSARPSYNEQFF TGCAGTGCTCGACCCTCCTACAATGAGCAGTTCTTC
TRBD2 TRBJ2-3 many TRBV7-2 CASSFTPRTSGGPSTDTQYF TGTGCCAGCAGCTTTACCCCCAGGACTAGCGGGGGGCCCAGCACAGATACGCAGTATTTT
TRBD1 TRBJ1-2 NA TRBV5-1 CASSPAAWAGGGYGYTF TGCGCCAGCAGCCCCGCCGCTTGGGCAGGGGGCGGTTATGGCTACACCTTC
NA TRBJ1-5 few TRBV7-2 CASSRKDQPQHF TGTGCCAGCAGCCGGAAGGACCAGCCCCAGCATTTT
TRBD2 TRBJ2-3 NA TRBV28 CASSRDYFLSTDTQYF TGTGCCAGTAGCCGGGACTATTTCCTTAGCACAGATACGCAGTATTTT
NA TRBJ1-4 NA TRBV5-1 CASSSNVDEKLFF TGCGCCAGCAGCTCGAACGTTGATGAAAAACTGTTTTTT
NA TRBJ2-5 many TRBV2 CASSVETQYF TGTGCCAGCAGTGTGGAGACCCAGTACTTC
NA TRBJ2-2 NA TRBV6-2/TRBV6-3 CASIADSYTGELFF TGTGCCAGCATTGCAGACTCGTACACCGGGGAGCTGTTTTTT
NA TRBJ2-3 NA TRBV5-1 CASSRLLGRRGTDTQYF TGCGCCAGCAGCCGTTTACTAGGGAGACGGGGCACAGATACGCAGTATTTT
TRBD2 TRBJ2-1 few TRBV7-2 CASRPRLAGGAIKFF TGTGCCAGCAGGCCCAGACTAGCGGGGGGGGCCATCAAGTTCTTC
TRBD2 TRBJ2-5 NA TRBV20-1 CSAGREDPSSSQYF TGCAGTGCTGGACGGGAGGACCCGTCTTCCTCCCAGTACTTC
NA TRBJ2-1 few TRBV5-4 CASSSDPGWGSSYNEQFF TGTGCCAGCAGCTCAGACCCGGGATGGGGGAGCTCCTACAATGAGCAGTTCTTC
TRBD1 TRBJ1-1 once TRBV7-8 CASSLRGLMNTEAFF TGTGCCAGCAGCTTAAGGGGGCTAATGAACACTGAAGCTTTCTTT
NA TRBJ2-4 NA TRBV5-6 CASNFRVAKNIQYF TGTGCCAGCAACTTCAGAGTAGCCAAAAACATTCAGTACTTC
TRBD1 TRBJ1-2 few TRBV29-1 CSVKGTGPYGYTF TGCAGCGTGAAGGGGACAGGGCCTTATGGCTACACCTTC
NA TRBJ2-6 few TRBV20-1 CSVGGHGANVLTF TGCAGTGTCGGCGGACATGGGGCCAACGTCCTGACTTTC
TRBD1 TRBJ2-4 NA TRBV7-2 CASSLHTGGLAKNIQYF TGTGCCAGCAGCCTACACACAGGGGGTCTAGCCAAAAACATTCAGTACTTC
TRBD1 TRBJ1-2 NA TRBV9 CASSPAGQNYGYTF TGTGCCAGCAGCCCAGCGGGACAGAACTATGGCTACACCTTC
NA TRBJ1-6 NA TRBV5-1 CASSSRGEFDSPLHF TGCGCCAGCAGTTCACGCGGGGAGTTCGATTCACCCCTCCACTTT
NA TRBJ2-7 many TRBV7-2 CASSLRYEQYF TGTGCCAGCAGCCTCCGCTACGAGCAGTACTTC
TRBD1 TRBJ1-2 few TRBV18 CASSLGTPGQLNYGYTF TGTGCCAGCTCACTCGGAACGCCGGGACAGCTTAACTATGGCTACACCTTC
NA TRBJ1-1 many TRBV7-9 CASSLMGVGTEAFF TGTGCCAGCAGCTTAATGGGAGTGGGCACTGAAGCTTTCTTT
NA TRBJ1-2 few TRBV20-1 CSARASLFSYGYTF TGCAGTGCTAGAGCTTCACTTTTTTCCTATGGCTACACCTTC
NA TRBJ1-1 few TRBV4-3 CASSQDAHREMNTEAFF TGCGCCAGCAGCCAAGATGCTCACAGGGAGATGAACACTGAAGCTTTCTTT
NA TRBJ2-3 NA TRBV3-1 CASSQNPGGTDTQYF TGTGCCAGCAGCCAAAATCCGGGGGGCACAGATACGCAGTATTTT
NA TRBJ2-5 few TRBV20-1 CSARKEETQYF TGCAGTGCTAGGAAGGAGGAGACCCAGTACTTC
NA TRBJ1-6 NA TRBV5-5 CASSKAGSSYNSPLHF TGTGCCAGCAGCAAGGCAGGGTCTTCCTATAATTCACCCCTCCACTTT
NA TRBJ2-7 many TRBV4-3 CASSGSMGRGAEQYF TGCGCCAGCAGCGGCAGCATGGGCAGGGGTGCCGAGCAGTACTTC
TRBD2 TRBJ2-1 few TRBV12-3/TRBV12-4 CASSSHGVGPGGEQFF TGTGCCAGCAGTTCCCACGGGGTCGGGCCGGGGGGTGAGCAGTTCTTC
TRBD2 TRBJ2-1 NA TRBV12-3/TRBV12-4 CASSSGLGLHNEQFF TGTGCCAGCAGTTCCGGACTAGGCCTACACAATGAGCAGTTCTTC
NA TRBJ1-2 NA TRBV12-3/TRBV12-4 CASSTGGSGYTF TGTGCCAGCAGTACGGGGGGGTCTGGCTACACCTTC
TRBD2 TRBJ2-3 NA TRBV5-1 CASASGGTQYF TGCGCCAGCGCGAGCGGGGGTACGCAGTATTTT